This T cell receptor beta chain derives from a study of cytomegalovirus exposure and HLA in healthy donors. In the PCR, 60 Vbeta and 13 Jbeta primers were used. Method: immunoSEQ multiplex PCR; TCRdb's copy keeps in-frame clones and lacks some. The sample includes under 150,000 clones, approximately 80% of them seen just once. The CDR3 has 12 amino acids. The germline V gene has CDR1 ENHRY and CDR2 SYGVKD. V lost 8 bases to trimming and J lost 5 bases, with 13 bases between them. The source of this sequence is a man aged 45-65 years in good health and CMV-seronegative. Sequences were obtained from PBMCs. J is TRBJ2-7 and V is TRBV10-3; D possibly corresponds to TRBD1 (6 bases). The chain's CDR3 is CAIGKQGDEQYF. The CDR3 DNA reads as TGTGCCATCGGGAAACAGGGCGACGAGCAGTACTTC.